This T cell receptor beta chain was sequenced for a study of Graves' ophthalmopathy and Graves' hyperthyroidism. Study details: The stable label applied to hyperthyroidism with no ophthalmopathy within 18 months of follow-up.

RNA served as the template for amplifying TCR beta CDR3 regions. Second-round multiplex PCR followed a first-round RT-PCR using HTBI primers. TCRdb redid the calling of the multiplex PCR reads with MiXCR, one entry per CDR3 protein. The sample lists around 1,200,000 distinct CDR3 sequences, less than 45% occurring once. The receptor was isolated from an adult man with Graves' hyperthyroidism. The sequenced material came from peripheral blood or thyroid tissue (not recorded which).

This CDR3 reads CASSLPRQGHEQYF. The CDR3 DNA reads as TGTGCCAGCAGCTTACCGAGACAGGGTCACGAGCAGTACTTC. The V gene is TRBV7-9, the J gene TRBJ2-7, with TRBD1 matching over 7 bases. This CDR3 has 14 residues. Germline CDR1 SEHNR, CDR2 FQNEAQ (reference sequence). The V and J ends lost 2 bases and 5 bases, in that order; junction bases with no gene match: 6. The whole variable domain, remainder taken from reference TRBV7-9 and TRBJ2-7, is DTGVSQNPRHKITKRGQNVTFRCDPISEHNRLYWYRQTLGQGPEFLTYFQNEAQLEKSRLLSDRFSAERPKGSFSTLEIQRTEQGDSAMYLCASSLPRQGHEQYFGPGTRLTVT.